This TCR beta chain was observed in a study of response to subunit inactivated influenza vaccine. General study findings and limits: The authors suggested that few new T cells are recruited per seasonal influenza vaccination.

MiXCR, applied by TCRdb to the RT-PCR reads, yields one record per CDR3 protein. The data contain 300,000 to 350,000 distinct CDR3 sequences, over 20% of them seen just once; the ten biggest clones take up about 9.3%. The V gene's germline CDR1 is SQVTM and CDR2 ANQGSEA. V lost 5 bases to trimming and J lost 5 bases; unmatched junction nucleotides: 5. The CDR3 spans 13 residues. This clonotype was seen more than once but under ten times. Its target is unknown. V usage is TRBV29-1 and J usage is TRBJ1-4, with 7 bases fitting TRBD1. Sequences were derived from PBMCs from blood, sampled about 20 months after vaccination. The sequence derives from a man in his fifties or sixties who received an inactivated influenza vaccine. CDR3 in amino acids: CSVLGTENEKLFF. The CDR3 bases are TGCAGCGTTCTTGGGACAGAAAATGAAAAACTGTTTTTT.